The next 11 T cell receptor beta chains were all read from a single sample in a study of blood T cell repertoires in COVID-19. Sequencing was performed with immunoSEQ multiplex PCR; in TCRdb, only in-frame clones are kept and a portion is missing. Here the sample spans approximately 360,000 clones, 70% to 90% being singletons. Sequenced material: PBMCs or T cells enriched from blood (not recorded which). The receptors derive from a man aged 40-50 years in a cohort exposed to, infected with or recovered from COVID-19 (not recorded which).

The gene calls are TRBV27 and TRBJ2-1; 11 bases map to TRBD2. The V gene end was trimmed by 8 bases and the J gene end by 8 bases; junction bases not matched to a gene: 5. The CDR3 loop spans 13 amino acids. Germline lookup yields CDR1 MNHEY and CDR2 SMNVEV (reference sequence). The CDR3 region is CASAIAGGDEQFF. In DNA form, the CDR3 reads TGTGCCAGCGCAATAGCGGGAGGGGATGAGCAGTTCTTC.

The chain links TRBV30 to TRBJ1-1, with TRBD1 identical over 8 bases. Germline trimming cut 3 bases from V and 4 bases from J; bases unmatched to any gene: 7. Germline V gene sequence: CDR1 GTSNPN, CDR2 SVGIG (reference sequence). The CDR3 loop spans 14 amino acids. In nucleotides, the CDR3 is TGTGCCTGGAGACAACGGACAGGGACCACTGAAGCTTTCTTT. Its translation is CAWRQRTGTTEAFF.

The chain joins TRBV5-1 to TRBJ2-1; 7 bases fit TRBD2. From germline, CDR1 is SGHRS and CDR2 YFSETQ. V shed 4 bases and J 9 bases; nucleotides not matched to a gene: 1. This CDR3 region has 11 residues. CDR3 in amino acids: CASSASGEQFF. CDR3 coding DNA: TGCGCCAGCAGCGCTAGCGGTGAGCAGTTCTTC.

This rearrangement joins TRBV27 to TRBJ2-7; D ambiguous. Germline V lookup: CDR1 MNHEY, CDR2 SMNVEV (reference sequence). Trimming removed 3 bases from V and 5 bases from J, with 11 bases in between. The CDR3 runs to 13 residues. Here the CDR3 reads CASSLSSSDEQYF. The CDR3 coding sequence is TGTGCCAGCAGTTTGAGTAGTTCGGACGAGCAGTACTTC.

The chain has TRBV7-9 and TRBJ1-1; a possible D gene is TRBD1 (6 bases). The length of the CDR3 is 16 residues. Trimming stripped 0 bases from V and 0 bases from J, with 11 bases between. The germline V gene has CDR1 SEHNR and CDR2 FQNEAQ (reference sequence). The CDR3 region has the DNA TGTGCCAGCAGCTTAGCTGGACAGTACATGAACACTGAAGCTTTCTTT. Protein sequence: CASSLAGQYMNTEAFF.

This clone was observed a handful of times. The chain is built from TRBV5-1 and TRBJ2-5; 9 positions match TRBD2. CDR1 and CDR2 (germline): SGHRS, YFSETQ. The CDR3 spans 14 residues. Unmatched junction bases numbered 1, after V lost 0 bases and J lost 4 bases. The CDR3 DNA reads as TGCGCCAGCAGCTTGGGTAGCGGGAGAGAGACCCAGTACTTC. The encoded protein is CASSLGSGRETQYF.

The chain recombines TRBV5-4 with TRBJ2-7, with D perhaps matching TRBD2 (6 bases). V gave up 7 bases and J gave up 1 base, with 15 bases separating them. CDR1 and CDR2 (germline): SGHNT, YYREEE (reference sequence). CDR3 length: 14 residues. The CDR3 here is CASGSEGLSYEQYF. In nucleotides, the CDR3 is TGTGCCAGCGGAAGCGAGGGACTTTCCTACGAGCAGTACTTC.

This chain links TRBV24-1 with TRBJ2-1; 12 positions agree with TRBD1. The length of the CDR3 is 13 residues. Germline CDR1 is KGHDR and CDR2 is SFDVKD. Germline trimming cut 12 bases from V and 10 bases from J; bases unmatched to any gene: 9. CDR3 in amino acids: CAASGQGAGEQFF. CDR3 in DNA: TGTGCCGCTTCGGGACAGGGGGCCGGGGAGCAGTTCTTC.

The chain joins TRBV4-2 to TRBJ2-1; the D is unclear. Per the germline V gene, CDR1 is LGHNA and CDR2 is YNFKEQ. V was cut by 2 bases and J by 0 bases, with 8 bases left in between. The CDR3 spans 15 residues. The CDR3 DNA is TGTGCCAGCAGCCAACCGAAGAGCTCCTACAATGAGCAGTTCTTC. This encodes CASSQPKSSYNEQFF.

CDR3: CASSPRAGFSYEQYF. Here the CDR3 DNA reads TGTGCCAGCTCACCACGAGCGGGATTCTCCTACGAGCAGTACTTC. The chain couples TRBV18 to TRBJ2-7, with 7 bases aligning to TRBD2. Germline CDR1 and CDR2: KGHSH and LQKENI. This CDR3 has 15 residues. The V and J ends lost 1 base and 0 bases, in that order; junction bases with no gene match: 3.

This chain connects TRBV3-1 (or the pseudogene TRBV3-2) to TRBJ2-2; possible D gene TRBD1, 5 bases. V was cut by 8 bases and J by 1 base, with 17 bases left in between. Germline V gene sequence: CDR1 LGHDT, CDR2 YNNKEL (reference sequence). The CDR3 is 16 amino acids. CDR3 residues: CASAYLQGLNTGELFF. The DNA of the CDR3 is TGTGCCAGCGCATATCTTCAGGGCCTGAACACCGGGGAGCTGTTTTTT.